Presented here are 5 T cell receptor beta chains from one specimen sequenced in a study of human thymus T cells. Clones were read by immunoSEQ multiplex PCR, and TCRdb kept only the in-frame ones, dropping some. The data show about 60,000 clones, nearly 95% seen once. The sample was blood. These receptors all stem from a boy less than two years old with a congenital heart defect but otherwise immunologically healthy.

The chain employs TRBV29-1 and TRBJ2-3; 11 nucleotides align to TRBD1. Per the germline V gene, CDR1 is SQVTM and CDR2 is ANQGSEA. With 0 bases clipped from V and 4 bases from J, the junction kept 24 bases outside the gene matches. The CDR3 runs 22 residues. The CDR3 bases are TGCAGCGTTGAAGACCCGTGGGAGGGACAGGGGGTTTTAGCGGGAGTTCCAGATACGCAGTATTTT. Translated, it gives CSVEDPWEGQGVLAGVPDTQYF.

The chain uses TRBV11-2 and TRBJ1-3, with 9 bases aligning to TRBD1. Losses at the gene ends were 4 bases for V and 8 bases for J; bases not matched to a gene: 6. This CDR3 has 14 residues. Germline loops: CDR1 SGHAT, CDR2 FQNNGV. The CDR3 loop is CASSWYRGRDTIYF. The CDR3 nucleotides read TGTGCCAGCAGCTGGTACAGGGGGCGAGACACCATATATTTT.

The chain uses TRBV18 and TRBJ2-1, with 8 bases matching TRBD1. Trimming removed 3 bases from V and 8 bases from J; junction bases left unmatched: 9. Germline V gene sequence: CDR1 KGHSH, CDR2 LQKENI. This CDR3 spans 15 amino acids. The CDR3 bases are TGTGCCAGCTCACCTCGGGACAGGAGAAGGCATGAGCAGTTCTTC. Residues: CASSPRDRRRHEQFF.

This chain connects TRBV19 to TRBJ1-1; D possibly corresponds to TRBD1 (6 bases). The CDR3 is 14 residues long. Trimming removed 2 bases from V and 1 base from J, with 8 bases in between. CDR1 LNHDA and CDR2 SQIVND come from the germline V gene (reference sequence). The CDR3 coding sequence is TGTGCCAGTAGTATAAGAGGGGGGAACACTGAAGCTTTCTTT. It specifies CASSIRGGNTEAFF.

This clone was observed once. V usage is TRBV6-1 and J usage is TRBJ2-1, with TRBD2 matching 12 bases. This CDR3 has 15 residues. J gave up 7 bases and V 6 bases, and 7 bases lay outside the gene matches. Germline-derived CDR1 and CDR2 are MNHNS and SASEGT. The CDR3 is CASRKPSGRVNEQFF. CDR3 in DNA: TGTGCCAGCAGAAAACCTAGCGGGAGGGTGAATGAGCAGTTCTTC.